Following are 22 T cell receptor beta chains from one sample sequenced in a study of STAT5B mutations in CD4+ large granular lymphocyte leukemia. Sequenced by immunoSEQ multiplex PCR; TCRdb stores in-frame clones only, minus some. Found here are under 40,000 clones, 75% to 85% of them singletons; the top ten hold roughly 2%. Sequencing was performed on CD4+ T cells from blood buffy coats. The receptors here all came from a human donor in good health.

The rearrangement joins TRBV29-1 to TRBJ1-4, with TRBD1 matching over 8 bases. This CDR3 has 13 amino acids. The germline gives CDR1 SQVTM, CDR2 ANQGSEA. V shed 5 bases, J shed 3 bases, and the junction held 2 bases outside the gene matches. The CDR3 loop is CSVQGAPNEKLFF. CDR3 nucleotide sequence: TGCAGCGTTCAGGGGGCACCTAATGAAAAACTGTTTTTT.

The chain is built from TRBV30 and TRBJ2-1; 9 bases fit TRBD1. V shed 4 bases and J 3 bases; nucleotides not matched to a gene: 10. Looked up from germline, CDR1 is GTSNPN and CDR2 is SVGIG (reference sequence). The CDR3 runs 16 residues. The CDR3 nucleotides read TGTGCCTGGAAGAGCGAGGGACAGGGAGACTACAATGAGCAGTTCTTC. It is translated as CAWKSEGQGDYNEQFF.

This clone was seen more than once but under ten times. The rearrangement links TRBV28 to TRBJ1-1; D remains ambiguous. Per the germline V gene, CDR1 is MDHEN and CDR2 is SYDVKM. There are 14 residues in the CDR3. V lost 7 bases and J 3 bases, leaving 15 bases between the germline ends. As DNA, the CDR3 is TGTGCCAGCACCATTTGGTTTTCCGACACTGAAGCTTTCTTT. It translates to CASTIWFSDTEAFF.

This clone was seen only a few times. V and J are TRBV6-1 and TRBJ2-5; D might be TRBD1 (6 bases). The CDR3 is 15 amino acids. From germline, CDR1 is MNHNS and CDR2 SASEGT. V was pared by 6 bases and J by 4 bases, with 18 bases between. The CDR3 DNA is TGTGCCAGCAGCATAGACAGGTCGTCAGTAGAGACCCAGTACTTC. Translated: CASSIDRSSVETQYF.

This clone is a singleton in its sample. The gene calls are TRBV18 and TRBJ2-3, with D tentatively TRBD1 (5 bases). The V gene's germline CDR1 is KGHSH and CDR2 LQKENI. V lost 3 bases to trimming and J lost 2 bases, with 12 bases between them. This CDR3 has 15 amino acids. CDR3 DNA: TGTGCCAGCTCACCCTCTGACAGACCCACAGATACGCAGTATTTT. It is translated as CASSPSDRPTDTQYF. The full variable domain, completed using reference TRBV18 and TRBJ2-3, is NAGVMQNPRHLVRRRGQEARLRCSPMKGHSHVYWYRQLPEEGLKFMVYLQKENIIDESGMPKERFSAEFPKEGPSILRIQQVVRGDSAAYFCASSPSDRPTDTQYFGPGTRLTVL.

The rearrangement uses TRBV5-1 and TRBJ2-1; D is unclear. CDR1 and CDR2 from the germline V gene are SGHRS and YFSETQ. CDR3 length: 13 amino acids. The V end lost 0 bases, the J end lost 8 bases, and 9 bases lay between the germline ends. The CDR3 sequence is CASSLVGGHEQFF. CDR3 DNA: TGCGCCAGCAGCTTGGTCGGTGGCCATGAGCAGTTCTTC.

This clone is judged medium-sized. The V gene is TRBV4-2, the J gene TRBJ2-2, with 7 bases lining up with TRBD1. The J segment lost 3 bases and the V segment lost 11 bases, leaving 9 bases of the junction unmatched. CDR1 and CDR2 from the germline V gene are LGHNA and YNFKEQ. The CDR3 spans 14 residues. The CDR3 protein is CAGRAGGDTGELFF. DNA of the CDR3: TGTGCCGGCCGGGCAGGGGGAGACACCGGGGAGCTGTTTTTT.

The chain links TRBV30 to TRBJ1-4, with 9 bases matching TRBD1. The CDR3 contains 15 residues. Losses at the gene ends were 0 bases for V and 11 bases for J; bases not matched to a gene: 10. CDR1 and CDR2 from the germline V gene are GTSNPN and SVGIG (reference sequence). The CDR3 DNA reads as TGTGCCTGGAGTGTAGGGGGGACAGGGACCCGTAAACTGTTTTTT. Amino acids: CAWSVGGTGTRKLFF. The full variable domain, completed using reference TRBV30 and TRBJ1-4, is SQTIHQWPATLVQPVGSPLSLECTVEGTSNPNLYWYRQAAGRGLQLLFYSVGIGQISSEVPQNLSASRPQDRQFILSSKKLLLSDSGFYLCAWSVGGTGTRKLFFGSGTQLSVL.

This clone appeared once. The genes are TRBV5-4 and TRBJ1-5, with D hard to call. The length of the CDR3 is 16 residues. V was clipped by 1 base and J by 0 bases, with 11 bases between them. Germline CDR1 SGHNT, CDR2 YYREEE (reference sequence). The CDR3 region is CASSLSAGDSNQPQHF. The CDR3, as DNA: TGTGCCAGCAGCTTGTCGGCAGGAGATAGCAATCAGCCCCAGCATTTT.

This clone has only a few counts. The chain combines TRBV7-2 with TRBJ1-1; TRBD1 agrees at 11 bases. The CDR3 has 17 residues. Germline V lookup: CDR1 SGHTA, CDR2 FQGNSA. V was clipped by 5 bases and J by 1 base; unmatched bases: 9. In DNA form, the CDR3 reads TGTGCCAGCAGCCCCATCCGGGACAGGGGGAGGAACACTGAAGCTTTCTTT. Protein product: CASSPIRDRGRNTEAFF.

The V gene is TRBV2, the J gene TRBJ2-7; either TRBD1 or TRBD2 may supply D (5 bases each). Germline loops: CDR1 SNHLY, CDR2 FYNNEI. This CDR3 has 13 residues. V lost 4 bases and J 3 bases, leaving 10 bases between the germline ends. This CDR3 is CASSAGRDYEQYF. The CDR3 DNA reads TGTGCCAGCAGTGCGGGACGGGACTACGAGCAGTACTTC.

Here the CDR3 reads CASSFGGAAGETQYF. CDR3 coding DNA: TGTGCCAGCAGCTTTGGGGGCGCCGCCGGAGAGACCCAGTACTTC. The chain has TRBV7-6 and TRBJ2-5; TRBD1 might be the D (6 bases). Trimming removed 3 bases at V and 4 bases at J, with 15 bases between. There are 15 residues in the CDR3. Germline CDR1 SGHVS, CDR2 FNYEAQ.

A single count supports this clone. V and J are TRBV6-5 and TRBJ2-7; 8 nucleotides match TRBD1. The CDR3 is made up of 16 amino acids. Germline lookup yields CDR1 MNHEY and CDR2 SVGAGI. The junction had 9 bases not matched to a gene; V was cut back by 0 bases and J by 5 bases. The CDR3 region is CASSYSFGQGRNEQYF. The CDR3, as DNA: TGTGCCAGCAGTTACTCGTTCGGACAGGGTAGAAACGAGCAGTACTTC.

This clone was seen a handful of times. The gene calls are TRBV9 and TRBJ1-4; D unresolved. The CDR3 length is 14 residues. Per the germline V gene, CDR1 is SGDLS and CDR2 is YYNGEE. V lost 0 bases and J lost 0, with 3 bases in between. This CDR3 is CASSVVPTNEKLFF. CDR3 in DNA: TGTGCCAGCAGCGTAGTCCCAACTAATGAAAAACTGTTTTTT. The entire variable domain, with the rest obtained from reference TRBV9 and TRBJ1-4, is as follows: DSGVTQTPKHLITATGQRVTLRCSPRSGDLSVYWYQQSLDQGLQFLIQYYNGEERAKGNILERFSAQQFPDLHSELNLSSLELGDSALYFCASSVVPTNEKLFFGSGTQLSVL.

J is TRBJ2-1 and V is TRBV7-2, with TRBD2 as a possible D gene (5 bases). CDR1 is SGHTA, CDR2 FQGNSA, per germline. Trimming took off 1 base at V and 0 bases at J, with 7 bases between the two ends. There are 15 residues in the CDR3. The CDR3 is CASSLGLSSYNEQFF. In DNA form, the CDR3 reads TGTGCCAGCAGCTTAGGACTAAGCTCCTACAATGAGCAGTTCTTC.

A word on this clone: Other DNA sequences in the sample encode the same CDR3. The genes are TRBV19 and TRBJ2-3; weak D call: TRBD1 (6 bases). The V end was cut by 2 bases, the J end by 0 bases, with 9 bases between. Germline-derived CDR1 and CDR2 are LNHDA and SQIVND (reference sequence). There are 15 residues in the CDR3. The CDR3 sequence is CASSINRASTDTQYF. The CDR3 nucleotides are TGTGCCAGTAGTATAAACAGGGCTAGCACAGATACGCAGTATTTT.

CDR3 nucleotide sequence: TGTGCCAGCAGCTCATCACAGGGAGCATACAATGAGCAGTTCTTC. Translated, it gives CASSSSQGAYNEQFF. This chain links TRBV7-2 with TRBJ2-1, with a tentative D call TRBD1 (6 bases). V shed 4 bases and J shed 4 bases, with 14 bases lying between them. Germline V CDR1 and CDR2: SGHTA, FQGNSA. CDR3 length: 15 amino acids.

The chain is built from TRBV25-1 and TRBJ2-1, with D maybe TRBD2 (5 bases). This CDR3 has 17 residues. Trimming took off 4 bases at V and 5 bases at J, with 21 bases between the two ends. The V gene's germline CDR1 is MGHDK and CDR2 SYGVNS. Written as DNA, the CDR3 is TGTGCCAGCAGTGGCTTAGGGCGCGGGCTAGGCCACAATGAGCAGTTCTTC. Its translation: CASSGLGRGLGHNEQFF. Full variable domain (missing parts from reference TRBV25-1 and TRBJ2-1): EADIYQTPRYLVIGTGKKITLECSQTMGHDKMYWYQQDPGMELHLIHYSYGVNSTEKGDLSSESTVSRIRTEHFPLTLESARPSHTSQYLCASSGLGRGLGHNEQFFGPGTRLTVL.

The rearrangement links TRBV27 to TRBJ2-2, with TRBD1 identical over 7 bases. The CDR3 is 15 residues long. The V segment lost 5 bases and the J segment 3 bases; nucleotides outside the gene matches: 6. Germline-derived CDR1 and CDR2 are MNHEY and SMNVEV (reference sequence). CDR3 residues: CASSRTGSDTGELFF. The CDR3 region has the DNA TGTGCCAGCAGTCGGACAGGTTCGGACACCGGGGAGCTGTTTTTT.

This clone has only a few counts. CDR3: CAWGEAGTLYEAFF. Written as DNA, the CDR3 is TGTGCCTGGGGGGAGGCCGGGACTTTATACGAAGCTTTCTTT. This rearrangement joins TRBV30 to TRBJ1-1; D may be TRBD1 (5 bases). The CDR3 totals 14 residues. V lost 5 bases and J 8 bases, leaving 21 bases between the germline ends. Germline V gene lookup returns CDR1 GTSNPN and CDR2 SVGIG (reference sequence).

The V call is TRBV6-1, the J call TRBJ2-1; D call uncertain. V was pared by 9 bases and J by 7 bases, with 22 bases between. Germline V gene data show CDR1 as MNHNS and CDR2 as SASEGT. The CDR3 runs to 15 residues. CDR3 DNA sequence: TGTGCCAGTCTTGAGGAAGTTGGCTTGGCAAATGAGCAGTTCTTC. It codes for CASLEEVGLANEQFF.

This chain uses TRBV28 with TRBJ1-2; D perhaps matches TRBD1 (5 bases). V was cut by 5 bases and J by 0 bases, with 13 bases left in between. The CDR3 totals 15 residues. Germline CDR1 reads MDHEN; CDR2 reads SYDVKM. As DNA, the CDR3 is TGTGCCAGCAGTCCCTCACAGGTAGCTAACTATGGCTACACCTTC. It codes for CASSPSQVANYGYTF.